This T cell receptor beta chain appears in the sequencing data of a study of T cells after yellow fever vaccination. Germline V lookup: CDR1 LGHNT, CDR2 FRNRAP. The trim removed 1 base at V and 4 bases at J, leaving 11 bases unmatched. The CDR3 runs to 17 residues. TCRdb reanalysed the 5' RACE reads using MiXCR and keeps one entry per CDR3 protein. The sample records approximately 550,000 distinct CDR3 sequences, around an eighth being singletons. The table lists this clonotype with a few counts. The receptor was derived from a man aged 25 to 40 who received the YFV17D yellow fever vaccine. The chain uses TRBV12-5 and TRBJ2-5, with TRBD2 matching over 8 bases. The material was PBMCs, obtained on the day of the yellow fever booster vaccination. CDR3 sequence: CASGLGATGRASETQYF. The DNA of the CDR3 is TGTGCTAGTGGTTTGGGGGCTACCGGGAGGGCCTCAGAGACCCAGTACTTC.